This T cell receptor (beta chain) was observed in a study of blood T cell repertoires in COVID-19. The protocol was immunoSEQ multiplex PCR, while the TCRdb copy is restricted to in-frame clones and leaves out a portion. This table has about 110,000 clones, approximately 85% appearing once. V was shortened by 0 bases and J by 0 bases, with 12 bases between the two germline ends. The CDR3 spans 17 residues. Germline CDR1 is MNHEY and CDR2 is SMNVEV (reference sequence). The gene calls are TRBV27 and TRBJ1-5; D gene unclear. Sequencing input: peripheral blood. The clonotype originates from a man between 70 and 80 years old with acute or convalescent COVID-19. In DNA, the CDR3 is TGTGCCAGCAGTTTATCGGCGGCAGCTCTTAGCAATCAGCCCCAGCATTTT. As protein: CASSLSAAALSNQPQHF.